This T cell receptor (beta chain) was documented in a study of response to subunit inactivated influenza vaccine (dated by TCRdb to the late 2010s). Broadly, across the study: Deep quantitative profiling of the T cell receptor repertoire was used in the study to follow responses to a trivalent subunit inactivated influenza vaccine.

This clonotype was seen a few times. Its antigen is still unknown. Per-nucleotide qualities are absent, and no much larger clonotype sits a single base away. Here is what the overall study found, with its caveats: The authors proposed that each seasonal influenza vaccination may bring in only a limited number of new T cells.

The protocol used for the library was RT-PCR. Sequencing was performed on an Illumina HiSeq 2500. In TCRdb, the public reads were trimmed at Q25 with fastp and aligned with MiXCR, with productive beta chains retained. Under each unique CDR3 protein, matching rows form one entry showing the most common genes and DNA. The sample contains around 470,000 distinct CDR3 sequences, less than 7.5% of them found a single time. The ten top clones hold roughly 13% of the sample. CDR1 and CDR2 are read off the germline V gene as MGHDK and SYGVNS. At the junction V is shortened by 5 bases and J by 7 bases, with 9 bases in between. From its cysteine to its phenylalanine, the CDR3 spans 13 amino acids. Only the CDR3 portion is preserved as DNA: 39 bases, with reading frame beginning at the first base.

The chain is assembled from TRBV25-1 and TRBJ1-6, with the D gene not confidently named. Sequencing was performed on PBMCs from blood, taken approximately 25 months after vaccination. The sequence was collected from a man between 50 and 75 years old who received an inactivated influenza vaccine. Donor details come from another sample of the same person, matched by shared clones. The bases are TGTGCCAGCAGTAGGCGGGAAAATTCACCCCTCCACTTT. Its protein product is CASSRRENSPLHF.